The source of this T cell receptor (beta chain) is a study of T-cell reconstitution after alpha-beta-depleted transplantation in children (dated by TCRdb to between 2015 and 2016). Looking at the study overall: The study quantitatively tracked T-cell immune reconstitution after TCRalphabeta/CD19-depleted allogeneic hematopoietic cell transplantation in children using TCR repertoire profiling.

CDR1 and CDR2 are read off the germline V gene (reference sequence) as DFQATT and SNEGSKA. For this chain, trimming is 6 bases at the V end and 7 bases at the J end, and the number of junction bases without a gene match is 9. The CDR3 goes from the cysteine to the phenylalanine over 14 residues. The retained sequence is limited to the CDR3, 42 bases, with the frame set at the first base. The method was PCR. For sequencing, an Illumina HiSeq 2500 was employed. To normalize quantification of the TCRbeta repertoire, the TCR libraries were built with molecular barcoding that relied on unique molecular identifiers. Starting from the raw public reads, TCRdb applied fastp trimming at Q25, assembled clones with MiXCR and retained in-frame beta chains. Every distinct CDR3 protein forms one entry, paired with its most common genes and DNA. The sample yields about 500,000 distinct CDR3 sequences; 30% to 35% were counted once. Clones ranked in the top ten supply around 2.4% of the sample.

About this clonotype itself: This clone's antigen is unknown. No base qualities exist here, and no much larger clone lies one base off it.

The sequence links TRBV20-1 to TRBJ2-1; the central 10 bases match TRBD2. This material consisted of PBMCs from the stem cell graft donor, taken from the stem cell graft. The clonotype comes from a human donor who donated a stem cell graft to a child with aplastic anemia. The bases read TGCAGTGCGGGGATTAGCGGGAGGTTGAATGAGCAGTTCTTC. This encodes CSAGISGRLNEQFF.